Below are 8 T cell receptor beta chains sequenced from a single sample in a study of T-cell memory formation after mild COVID-19. TCRdb re-called the 5' RACE reads with MiXCR, one entry per CDR3 protein. The sample shows 470,000 or so distinct CDR3 sequences, over 15% of them seen only once. The source material was PBMCs or a T cell subset sorted from them (not recorded which). Source of these receptors: an adult woman who had mild COVID-19 (a few samples of this study predate the infection). Cell type and time point are not known.

CDR3 sequence: CASSPLWKHGNTIYF. CDR3 coding DNA: TGTGCCAGCAGCCCCCTGTGGAAGCACGGAAACACCATATATTTT. V and J are TRBV7-6 and TRBJ1-3; no clear D gene. CDR1 SGHVS and CDR2 FNYEAQ come from the germline V gene. This CDR3 is 15 amino acids long. The V and J ends lost 5 bases and 4 bases respectively, with 15 bases between them. The complete variable domain, with remaining parts taken from reference TRBV7-6 and TRBJ1-3, reads GAGVSQSPRYKVTKRGQDVALRCDPISGHVSLYWYRQALGQGPEFLTYFNYEAQQDKSGLPNDRFSAERPEGSISTLTIQRTEQRDSAMYRCASSPLWKHGNTIYFGEGSWLTVV.

The V call is TRBV11-2, the J call TRBJ2-5; perhaps TRBD2 as D (6 bases). CDR1 SGHAT and CDR2 FQNNGV come from the germline V gene. V was clipped by 5 bases and J by 2 bases, with 12 bases between them. CDR3 length: 14 amino acids. CDR3 region: CASSRGLLQETQYF. CDR3 in DNA: TGTGCCAGCAGCCGGGGACTTCTACAAGAGACCCAGTACTTC.

The chain is built from TRBV4-2 and TRBJ2-3; 10 positions match TRBD2. CDR3 length: 16 amino acids. V was pared by 0 bases and J by 3 bases, with 3 bases of the junction left unmatched. In germline, CDR1 is LGHNA, CDR2 YNFKEQ. The CDR3 loop is CASSQDSGGLTDTQYF. CDR3 bases: TGTGCCAGCAGCCAAGATAGCGGGGGGTTAACAGATACGCAGTATTTT.

In its sample, this clonotype was seen a few times. The V and J genes are TRBV7-3 and TRBJ2-2, with a weak D call TRBD1 (6 bases). The CDR3 sequence is 16 residues long. With 5 bases removed from V and 7 bases from J, the gap between germline ends came to 20 bases. Germline values: CDR1 SGHTA, CDR2 FQGTGA. The CDR3 region is CASSPGQRVGGGELFF. In nucleotides, the CDR3 is TGTGCCAGCAGCCCGGGACAACGTGTTGGTGGCGGGGAGCTGTTTTTT. The full variable domain, completed using reference TRBV7-3 and TRBJ2-2, is GAGVSQTPSNKVTEKGKYVELRCDPISGHTALYWYRQSLGQGPEFLIYFQGTGAADDSGLPNDRFFAVRPEGSVSTLKIQRTERGDSAVYLCASSPGQRVGGGELFFGEGSRLTVL.

This clonotype was seen more than once but under ten times. The rearrangement joins TRBV4-3 to TRBJ2-1, with D maybe TRBD2 (5 bases). Per germline, CDR1 LGHNA and CDR2 YSLEER. V was clipped by 1 base and J by 8 bases, with 9 bases between them. The CDR3 is 13 amino acids. CDR3 protein: CASSQGSSYEQFF. In nucleotides, the CDR3 is TGCGCCAGCAGCCAAGGGTCTAGCTATGAGCAGTTCTTC.

This clonotype was detected a few times. This chain links TRBV27 with TRBJ2-7; D possibly uses TRBD1 or TRBD2 (5 bases each). The V gene's germline CDR1 is MNHEY and CDR2 SMNVEV (reference sequence). V was cut by 7 bases and J by 7 bases, with 17 bases left in between. The length of the CDR3 is 13 residues. The CDR3 region is CASTIPEGREQYF. CDR3 nucleotides: TGTGCCAGCACCATTCCCGAGGGACGGGAGCAGTACTTC.

The chain is built from TRBV6-1 and TRBJ2-7, with TRBD2 matching 11 bases. With V trimmed by 11 bases and J by 5 bases, 11 bases remained unmatched. CDR3 length equals 14 residues. Germline loops: CDR1 MNHNS, CDR2 SASEGT. The CDR3 loop reads CASLSGGASDEQYF. The CDR3 DNA sequence: TGTGCCTCCCTTAGCGGGGGGGCTTCAGACGAGCAGTACTTC.

This clonotype came up a few times. The chain links TRBV11-2 to TRBJ2-5; TRBD1 is a possible D gene (5 bases). Trimming removed 0 bases at V and 4 bases at J, with 9 bases between. The CDR3 totals 14 residues. Germline CDR1 is SGHAT and CDR2 is FQNNGV. The CDR3 spells CASSLDRATETQYF. CDR3 coding DNA: TGTGCCAGCAGCTTAGACAGGGCGACAGAGACCCAGTACTTC.